The clone carrying this TCR beta chain was recorded at least ten times. Predating any ophthalmopathy symptoms, the blood sample was taken at first hyperthyroidism diagnosis. The PBMCs had their origin in roughly 9.4 ml of fresh peripheral blood. RNA transcripts yielded amplified TCR beta CDR3 regions. TCR CDR3 underwent first-round RT-PCR with the HTBI primer set. A single record per CDR3 protein comes from TCRdb applying MiXCR to the multiplex PCR reads. This table holds roughly 400,000 distinct CDR3 sequences, approximately 14% found once. Germline CDR1 is SGHTA and CDR2 is FQGNSA. The CDR3 extends over 13 amino acids. J was trimmed by 7 bases and V by 1 base; bases with no gene match: 0. These data are taken from a study of T cells in Graves' hyperthyroidism and ophthalmopathy.

The sequencing input was blood. The TCR originated in a woman aged 18-29 years with Graves' hyperthyroidism that later progressed to Graves' ophthalmopathy. The J gene is TRBJ2-1, the V gene TRBV7-2, with 8 bases matching TRBD2. The CDR3 DNA follows: TGTGCCAGCAGCTTAGAGCGGGGGAATGAGCAGTTCTTC. Translated: CASSLERGNEQFF.